This passage covers 11 T cell receptor beta chains from one sample sequenced in a study of blood T cells in healthy people across ages. Then a second PCR, running roughly 7 to 11 cycles, was carried out with a sample-barcoded 5' primer and a J-beta primer mix. TCRdb ran MiXCR on the 5' RACE reads and lists one entry per CDR3 protein. The table has hundreds of thousands of distinct CDR3 sequences, roughly 58% seen once. What was sequenced was blood. These receptors were taken from a man in his sixties in good health.

The table lists this clonotype with a few counts. This chain uses TRBV7-2 with TRBJ2-1; TRBD1 agrees at 9 bases. Germline assignment: CDR1 SGHTA and CDR2 FQGNSA. CDR3 length: 16 residues. With 5 bases clipped from V and 3 bases from J, the junction kept 8 bases outside the gene matches. The CDR3 DNA follows: TGTGCCAGCAGCCGTACAGGGGGCAGTGACTACAATGAGCAGTTCTTC. Its translation is CASSRTGGSDYNEQFF.

This rearrangement joins TRBV2 to TRBJ1-6; D possibly corresponds to TRBD1 (5 bases). Deletions cut 2 bases from V and 10 bases from J, with 15 bases between. Germline lookup yields CDR1 SNHLY and CDR2 FYNNEI. The CDR3 totals 15 residues. The CDR3 DNA reads TGTGCCAGCAGTGAAACGCAGGGTATTGGCTCACCCCTCCACTTT. It codes for CASSETQGIGSPLHF.

This clonotype turned up a few times. The CDR3: CSASSGRSYEQYF. The CDR3 DNA is TGCAGTGCTAGTTCAGGGCGGTCCTACGAGCAGTACTTC. This rearrangement joins TRBV20-1 to TRBJ2-7; D is possibly TRBD1 (5 bases). The germline CDR1 and CDR2 sequences are DFQATT and SNEGSKA (reference sequence). The germline V and J ends were trimmed by 3 bases and 1 base, with 10 bases remaining between them. CDR3 size: 13 residues.

This sequence joins TRBV6-5 and TRBJ2-4; TRBD1 agrees at 9 bases. The V gene end was trimmed by 2 bases and the J gene end by 13 bases; junction bases not matched to a gene: 9. The CDR3 runs to 14 residues. The germline CDR1 and CDR2 sequences are MNHEY and SVGAGI. The CDR3 sequence: CASSYGTGIAEQYF. The CDR3 DNA reads as TGTGCCAGCAGTTACGGGACAGGGATTGCAGAGCAGTACTTC.

The chain is built from TRBV5-1 and TRBJ2-3, with D uncertain. The germline V gene has CDR1 SGHRS and CDR2 YFSETQ. V shed 4 bases and J shed 4 bases, with 16 bases lying between them. The CDR3 extends over 15 amino acids. The CDR3 loop is CASSQTHPEADTQYF. The DNA of the CDR3 is TGCGCCAGCAGCCAAACTCACCCCGAGGCAGATACGCAGTATTTT. Complete variable domain (other parts from reference TRBV5-1 and TRBJ2-3): KAGVTQTPRYLIKTRGQQVTLSCSPISGHRSVSWYQQTPGQGLQFLFEYFSETQRNKGNFPGRFSGRQFSNSRSEMNVSTLELGDSALYLCASSQTHPEADTQYFGPGTRLTVL.

The chain recombines TRBV6-6 with TRBJ2-5; 7 positions agree with TRBD1. The DNA end is more similar to TRBJ2-7, so the J call may be wrong. The CDR3 contains 15 residues. The germline V gene has CDR1 MNHNY and CDR2 SVGAGI (reference sequence). CDR3 DNA sequence: TGTGCCAGCAGTTACTCATCCCGACAGGGTTACGAGCAGTACTTC. This encodes CASSYSSRQGYEQYF.

The chain carries TRBV2 and TRBJ2-5; 12 positions agree with TRBD2. Germline V gene sequence: CDR1 SNHLY, CDR2 FYNNEI. The length of the CDR3 is 16 residues. The trim removed 4 bases at V and 1 base at J, leaving 4 bases unmatched. For the CDR3, the DNA is TGTGCCAGCAGTGGGTGGACTAGCGGGGTCCAAGAGACCCAGTACTTC. Translation: CASSGWTSGVQETQYF.

This clonotype was counted only a few times. The chain combines TRBV12-3 or TRBV12-4 with TRBJ2-3; D is ambiguous. V shed 6 bases and J shed 0 bases, with 16 bases lying between them. The CDR3 length is 16 residues. This CDR3 reads CASSPVGWPSTDTQYF. The CDR3 DNA reads TGTGCCAGCAGCCCCGTAGGTTGGCCTAGCACAGATACGCAGTATTTT.

The J gene is TRBJ2-4, the V gene TRBV7-9, with D tentatively TRBD1 or TRBD2 (6 bases each). The J call is doubtful: the DNA matches TRBJ2-7 better. Germline-derived CDR1 and CDR2 are SEHNR and FQNEAQ (reference sequence). CDR3 length: 15 residues. The CDR3 DNA follows: TGTGCCAGCAGATCGGGGGCCGGGGACACCTACGAGCAGTACTTC. Translating it yields CASRSGAGDTYEQYF.

The V gene is TRBV29-1, the J gene TRBJ2-5; 7 nucleotides line up with TRBD1. The DNA end is more similar to TRBJ2-7, so the J call may be wrong. This CDR3 region has 12 residues. Germline V lookup: CDR1 SQVTM, CDR2 ANQGSEA. The CDR3 loop is CSVELTGYEQYF. For the CDR3, the DNA is TGCAGCGTCGAACTGACAGGGTACGAGCAGTACTTC.

This clonotype was seen a few times. The chain recombines TRBV20-1 with TRBJ2-1, with 9 bases lining up with TRBD1. V shed 5 bases and J 6 bases; nucleotides not matched to a gene: 11. Germline V lookup: CDR1 DFQATT, CDR2 SNEGSKA (reference sequence). This CDR3 comprises 15 residues. The CDR3 spells CSAPQTGGVGNEQFF. CDR3 nucleotides: TGCAGTGCTCCCCAGACAGGGGGGGTAGGCAATGAGCAGTTCTTC.